This T cell receptor (beta chain) is drawn from a study of blood T cells in healthy people across ages. Study-wide results and caveats: TCR beta diversity, measured per million T cells, fell in a roughly linear way with age.

Note on this clonotype: Its target is not known. One junction end does not reproduce the germline sequence, and a read error may be involved.

Sample-barcoded 5' priming and a J-beta primer mix drove a second PCR of roughly 7 to 11 cycles. From the 5' RACE reads, TCRdb called clonotypes with MiXCR, one entry per CDR3 protein. Of 1.2 million to 1.5 million distinct CDR3 sequences listed, approximately 59% are singletons. Per sample, no less than 5 micrograms of total RNA were extracted. Germline CDR1 and CDR2: MGHRA and YSYEKL. The CDR3 totals 15 residues. The source of this sequence is a man between 18 and 35 years old in good health. V gene TRBV4-1 combines with J gene TRBJ2-7, with 7 positions matching TRBD2. Sequencing input: blood. CDR3 DNA sequence: TGCGCCGGCAGCCAAGTCCGGGACTATCTCTACGAGCAGTACTTC. The encoded protein is CAGSQVRDYLYEQYF.